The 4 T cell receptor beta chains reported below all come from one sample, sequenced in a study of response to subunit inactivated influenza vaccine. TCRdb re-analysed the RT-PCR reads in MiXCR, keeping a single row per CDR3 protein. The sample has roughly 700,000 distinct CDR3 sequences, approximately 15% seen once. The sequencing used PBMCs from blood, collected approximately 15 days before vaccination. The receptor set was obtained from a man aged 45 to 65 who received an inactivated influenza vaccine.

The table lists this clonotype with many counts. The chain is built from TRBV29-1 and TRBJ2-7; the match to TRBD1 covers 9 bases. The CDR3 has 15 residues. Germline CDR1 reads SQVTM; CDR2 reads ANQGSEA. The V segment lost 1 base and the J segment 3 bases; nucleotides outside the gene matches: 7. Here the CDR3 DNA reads TGCAGCGTTGAAGGTGTACAGGGGGCTGGCTACGAGCAGTACTTC. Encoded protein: CSVEGVQGAGYEQYF.

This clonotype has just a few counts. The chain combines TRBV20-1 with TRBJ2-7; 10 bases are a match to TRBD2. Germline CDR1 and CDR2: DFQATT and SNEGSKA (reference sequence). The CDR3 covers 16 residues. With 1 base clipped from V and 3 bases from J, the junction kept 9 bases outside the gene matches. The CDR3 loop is CSARVKLAGTYYEQYF. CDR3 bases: TGCAGTGCTAGAGTCAAACTAGCGGGAACCTACTACGAGCAGTACTTC.

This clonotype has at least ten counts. The CDR3 spells CASSLRGARTEAFF. The CDR3 DNA follows: TGTGCCAGCAGTTTAAGGGGGGCGAGGACTGAAGCTTTCTTT. The chain recombines TRBV28 with TRBJ1-1; D perhaps matches TRBD1 (6 bases). In germline, CDR1 is MDHEN, CDR2 SYDVKM. The CDR3 has 14 amino acids. The ends were cut back, 2 bases at V and 5 bases at J, with 12 bases in the middle.

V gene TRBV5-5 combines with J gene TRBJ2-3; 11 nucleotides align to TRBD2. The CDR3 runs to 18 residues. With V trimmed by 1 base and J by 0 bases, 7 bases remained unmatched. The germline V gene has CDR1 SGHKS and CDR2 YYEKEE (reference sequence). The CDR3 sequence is CASSLIGTSGGSTDTQYF. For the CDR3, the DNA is TGTGCCAGCAGCTTGATAGGTACTAGCGGGGGAAGCACAGATACGCAGTATTTT.